The rows below give T cell receptor beta chains drawn from one sample of a study of siplizumab effects on memory and regulatory T cells. Sequencing was performed with immunoSEQ multiplex PCR; in TCRdb, only in-frame clones are kept and a portion is missing. The data contain over 95,000 clones, over 85% of them singletons. Sample: non-Treg CD4+ T cells sorted from blood. Source of these receptors: a human donor in good health. Both conserved end residues are part of each CDR3. The D gene is left open where the match is weak. Clone size is shown for a subset of rows, as once, few, many or a class of expanded clone.

j_gene	v_gene	abundance	d_gene	CDR3nt	CDR3aa
TRBJ1-3	TRBV18	.	.	TGTGCCAGCTCACCAGGGGTCTCTGGAAACACCATATATTTT	CASSPGVSGNTIYF
TRBJ1-5	TRBV4-1	once	.	TGCGCCAGCGGTATCCCGGTAGGAATAAATCAGCCCCAGCATTTT	CASGIPVGINQPQHF
TRBJ1-1	TRBV7-9	.	TRBD1	TGTGCCAGCAGCTTAGATAACAGGGGGGGAACTGAAGCTTTCTTT	CASSLDNRGGTEAFF
TRBJ2-7	TRBV5-1	.	TRBD1	TGCGCCAGCAGCTCGGATGGACAGGGGATAACCTACGAGCAGTACTTC	CASSSDGQGITYEQYF
TRBJ2-3	TRBV19	.	TRBD1	TGTGCCAGTAGTATAGGGACAGGGGGCCCATCCACAGATACGCAGTATTTT	CASSIGTGGPSTDTQYF
TRBJ2-1	TRBV28	.	.	TGTGCCAGCAGTGCAGCGGGCCAGTTAGGCAATGAGCAGTTCTTC	CASSAAGQLGNEQFF
TRBJ1-2	TRBV7-9	few	TRBD1	TGTGCCAGCAGCCCCCTTCGGGACAGGGGGAGTGGCTACACCTTC	CASSPLRDRGSGYTF
TRBJ2-3	TRBV29-1	.	TRBD2	TGCAGGGCCAGCGGGGGCCCCACTTATACGCAGTATTTT	CRASGGPTYTQYF
TRBJ2-5	TRBV28	once	TRBD1	TGTGCCAGCAGTTCGGGACAGATACAAGAGACCCAGTACTTC	CASSSGQIQETQYF
TRBJ2-5	TRBV13	.	.	TGTGCCAGCAGCCCCCGCGGGTGGAACAACCAAGAGACCCAGTACTTC	CASSPRGWNNQETQYF
TRBJ2-7	TRBV7-3	.	.	TGTGCCAGCAGCTTAAGACCGAACTACGAGCAGTACTTC	CASSLRPNYEQYF
TRBJ2-3	TRBV7-7	.	.	TGTGCCAGCAGCCGCGGACAGAGCACAGATACGCAGTATTTT	CASSRGQSTDTQYF
TRBJ1-6	TRBV27	.	.	TGTGCCAGCAGCCTCAAGTCCAGCTCCTATAATTCACCCCTCCACTTT	CASSLKSSSYNSPLHF
TRBJ2-5	TRBV5-1	.	TRBD1	TGCGCCAGCAGCGGGATCCCGACAGGGTTGGGTGAGACCCAGTACTTC	CASSGIPTGLGETQYF
TRBJ2-7	TRBV30	once	.	TGTGCCTGGAGCTCACTAGCTGCCGGCTCCTACGAGCAGTACTTC	CAWSSLAAGSYEQYF
TRBJ2-2	TRBV12-5	.	TRBD2	TGTGCTAGTGGTCGCCCCGGGACTAGATACACCGGGGAGCTGTTTTTT	CASGRPGTRYTGELFF
TRBJ1-2	TRBV19	.	.	TGTGCCAGTAGTATTACCCCCTGGTACGGCTACACCTTC	CASSITPWYGYTF
TRBJ2-2	TRBV11-2	.	TRBD1	TGTGCCAGCAGCTCAACCCGGGACAGAGTGTACACCGGGGAGCTGTTTTTT	CASSSTRDRVYTGELFF
TRBJ2-1	TRBV29-1	.	.	TGCAGCGTTGGGCCGGGGGAGCACTACAATGAGCAGTTCTTC	CSVGPGEHYNEQFF
TRBJ1-2	TRBV6-1	.	.	TGTGCCAGCAGTCAGAACCATTATGGCTACACCTTC	CASSQNHYGYTF
TRBJ1-3	TRBV30	.	.	TGTGCCTGGAGTCTCTTTAATGGAAACACCATATATTTT	CAWSLFNGNTIYF
TRBJ1-3	TRBV7-6	.	.	TGTGCCAGCAGCTCCGGGCTCTCTGGAAACACCATATATTTT	CASSSGLSGNTIYF
TRBJ2-2	TRBV5-4	.	TRBD2	TGTGCCAGCAGCTTGCTCGGGGGGTCGAACACCGGGGAGCTGTTTTTT	CASSLLGGSNTGELFF
TRBJ2-1	TRBV5-1	.	.	TGCGCCAGCAGCTTGGGGATGGGTGAGCAGTTCTTC	CASSLGMGEQFF
TRBJ2-1	TRBV2	.	.	TGTGCCAGGAGCGGGGCAGGGGGCCACAATGAGCAGTTCTTC	CARSGAGGHNEQFF
TRBJ1-3	TRBV4-1	.	TRBD1	TGCGCCAGCAGCTCCGGACAGGGTCCTGGAAACACCATATATTTT	CASSSGQGPGNTIYF
TRBJ1-1	TRBV5-6	.	.	TGTGCCAGCAGCCGGGGACAACCGAACACTGAAGCTTTCTTT	CASSRGQPNTEAFF
TRBJ2-3	TRBV18	.	.	TGTGCCAGCTCCGGACTAATAGGAACAGATACGCAGTATTTT	CASSGLIGTDTQYF
TRBJ1-1	TRBV7-6	.	.	TGTGCCAGCAGCTTAGAGGGGGGCGTAAACACTGAAGCTTTCTTT	CASSLEGGVNTEAFF
TRBJ1-3	TRBV5-1	.	.	TGCGCCAGCAGCTTGGCAGGGACTGGAAACACCATATATTTT	CASSLAGTGNTIYF
TRBJ2-7	TRBV18	.	TRBD2	TGTGCCAGCTCACCACGCCTAGCGGGGGGGCTACACTACGAGCAGTACTTC	CASSPRLAGGLHYEQYF
TRBJ1-2	TRBV5-1	.	TRBD1	TGCGCCAGCAGCCAATGGACAGGGCCAAACTATGGCTACACCTTC	CASSQWTGPNYGYTF
TRBJ1-4	TRBV2	.	.	TGTGCCAGCGGTTTCACAGGCGTAAATGAAAAACTGTTTTTT	CASGFTGVNEKLFF
TRBJ2-3	TRBV7-2	.	.	TGTGCCAGCAGCAACACAGATACGCAGTATTTT	CASSNTDTQYF
TRBJ1-2	TRBV10-3	.	.	TGTGCCATCAGTGAGTTCACATCTGAGGATGGCTACACCTTC	CAISEFTSEDGYTF
TRBJ2-3	TRBV7-2	.	TRBD1	TGTGCCAGCAGCCGAGCGACAGGGGGCTACGCAGATACGCAGTATTTT	CASSRATGGYADTQYF
TRBJ2-4	TRBV19	.	TRBD1	TGTGCCAGTAGTATAGAGGGACAGACTTCCTTAGCCAAAAACATTCAGTACTTC	CASSIEGQTSLAKNIQYF
TRBJ1-5	TRBV2	.	TRBD1	TGTGCCAGCAGTCGGCAGGGGGATCAGCCCCAGCATTTT	CASSRQGDQPQHF
TRBJ2-1	TRBV21-1	.	.	TGTGCCAGCAGCAAAGGGGACAATGAGCAGTTCTTC	CASSKGDNEQFF
TRBJ1-2	TRBV5-1	.	.	TGCGCCAGCAGCTTGGAAGGGGCGGGTGGCTACACCTTC	CASSLEGAGGYTF
TRBJ2-5	TRBV19	few	.	TGTGCCAGTAGTTGGGGTCGTTGGGAGACCCAGTACTTC	CASSWGRWETQYF
TRBJ2-5	TRBV2	.	TRBD2	TGTGCCAGCAGACTCGGACTAGCGGGGGGGGAGACCCAGTACTTC	CASRLGLAGGETQYF
TRBJ2-1	TRBV7-3	.	TRBD2	TGTGCCAGCAGCTTAGCTCCGGGACTAGCCCGCTACAATGAGCAGTTCTTC	CASSLAPGLARYNEQFF
TRBJ2-7	TRBV18	.	TRBD2	TGTGCCAGCTCACCAATGACTAGCGGGGTCTCCTACGAGCAGTACTTC	CASSPMTSGVSYEQYF
TRBJ2-3	TRBV19	.	.	TGTGCCAGTAGTATCCCGGGGGGCACAGATACGCAGTATTTT	CASSIPGGTDTQYF